One sample yielded the 7 T cell receptor beta chains listed below, sequenced in a study of vaccination effects on CD4 cells after COVID-19. Antigen-specific CD4+ T cell clonotypes were called by their expansion after viral peptide-pool culture in ViraFEST. Having been cultured for approximately ten days, the cells underwent CD4+ T cell isolation. Vaccine recipients had no previous SARS-CoV-2 infection; their nucleocapsid antibodies were negative. Their recognized antigens are unknown. Here immunoSEQ multiplex PCR was the method, and the copy in TCRdb shows in-frame clones only, minus some. Of approximately 21,000 clones listed, about two thirds are singletons. The source was CD4+ T cells from PBMCs cultured with HCoV-NL63 spike peptides, collected before COVID-19 vaccination. Every receptor here comes from a human donor who received a COVID-19 vaccine.

The rearrangement uses TRBV7-8 and TRBJ2-5; 7 bases agree with TRBD1. The germline gives CDR1 SGHVS, CDR2 FQNEAQ. V trimming: 3 bases; J trimming: 1 base; junction bases outside the gene matches: 8. The CDR3 is 16 amino acids. The CDR3 bases are TGTGCCAGCAGCTTTAGGGCAGGGGGACCCCAAGAGACCCAGTACTTC. Protein product: CASSFRAGGPQETQYF.

The V gene is TRBV5-1, the J gene TRBJ2-7; 7 bases map to TRBD2. With V trimmed by 1 base and J by 0 bases, 7 bases remained unmatched. The CDR3 is 16 amino acids. Germline CDR1 SGHRS, CDR2 YFSETQ. CDR3 nucleotides: TGCGCCAGCAGCTTGACCCCCGGGGGGAGCTCCTACGAGCAGTACTTC. Protein sequence: CASSLTPGGSSYEQYF.

The chain has TRBV27 and TRBJ2-1; TRBD2 might be the D (5 bases). The germline V gene encodes CDR1 MNHEY and CDR2 SMNVEV (reference sequence). The CDR3 loop spans 16 amino acids. V was clipped by 6 bases and J by 7 bases, with 22 bases between them. The CDR3 DNA follows: TGTGCCAGCAGAAGACCAAGCGGACCCAAAAAGAATGAGCAGTTCTTC. Its protein product is CASRRPSGPKKNEQFF.

The CDR3 DNA reads as TGTGCCAGCTCACTACGGACTAGCGGGAACCAAGAGACCCAGTACTTC. Translation: CASSLRTSGNQETQYF. This sequence joins TRBV18 and TRBJ2-5; TRBD2 aligns across 12 bases. Looked up from germline, CDR1 is KGHSH and CDR2 is LQKENI. After removal of 4 bases from V and 0 bases from J, the junction contained 3 bases not matched to a gene. This CDR3 is 16 amino acids long. The full variable domain, in which reference TRBV18 and TRBJ2-5 provide the parts outside the CDR3, is NAGVMQNPRHLVRRRGQEARLRCSPMKGHSHVYWYRQLPEEGLKFMVYLQKENIIDESGMPKERFSAEFPKEGPSILRIQQVVRGDSAAYFCASSLRTSGNQETQYFGPGTRLLVL.

The chain links TRBV6-5 to TRBJ1-1; possibly TRBD1 for D (6 bases). The germline gives CDR1 MNHEY, CDR2 SVGAGI. V lost 6 bases and J lost 0, with 14 bases in between. CDR3 length: 15 amino acids. CDR3 nucleotides: TGTGCCAGCAGGCCAGATCGACAGGTGAACACTGAAGCTTTCTTT. This translates into CASRPDRQVNTEAFF.

This clone has more than one count but fewer than ten. J is TRBJ2-7 and V is TRBV11-2, with D possibly matching TRBD2 (5 bases). CDR1 is SGHAT, CDR2 FQNNGV, per germline. V dropped 3 bases and J dropped 0 bases, with 12 bases sitting between them. This CDR3 comprises 15 residues. The CDR3 here is CASSLRGPSSYEQYF. CDR3 bases: TGTGCCAGCAGCTTGCGCGGGCCTAGCTCCTACGAGCAGTACTTC.

V is TRBV2 and J is TRBJ2-1; the match to TRBD1 covers 7 bases. The CDR3 extends over 12 amino acids. Trimming took 11 bases from V and 5 from J; bases not matched to a gene: 6. Per germline, CDR1 SNHLY and CDR2 FYNNEI. The CDR3 region is CAGQDANNEQFF. CDR3 DNA: TGTGCCGGACAGGACGCAAACAATGAGCAGTTCTTC.